Below, one TCR beta chain is given with its context. Its antigen remains unknown. All the patients suffered relapse after autologous stem cell transplantation, and brentuximab vedotin exposure differed. The repertoire was sequenced with immunoSEQ multiplex PCR; TCRdb's copy has only in-frame clones and lacks some. The sample records 37,000 or so clones, approximately 86% being singletons. This CDR3 comprises 15 residues. Germline V gene sequence: CDR1 SGHNT, CDR2 YYREEE (reference sequence). Trimming stripped 1 base from V and 1 base from J, with 10 bases between. The data stem from a study of PD-1 blockade in classical Hodgkin lymphoma. Whole-study findings and limits: Among the patients, those starting nivolumab under 1 year after ASCT were excluded. TCR diversity rose significantly by C4D1 in CD4+ but not CD8+ cells. Those achieving complete response showed baseline diversity like newly diagnosed patients.

The V gene is TRBV5-4, the J gene TRBJ2-3; D unresolved. Sequencing was performed on peripheral blood mononuclear cells (PBMCs), taken before the second cycle of nivolumab. This TCR was sampled from a human donor with classical Hodgkin lymphoma. In DNA form, the CDR3 reads TGTGCCAGCAGCTTGATGGTCACGGGCACAGATACGCAGTATTTT. Translation gives CASSLMVTGTDTQYF.